This T cell receptor (beta chain) was sequenced during a study of vaccination and CD4 T cells after COVID-19. Study-wide background: Convalescent individuals exhibited SARS-CoV-2 positivity on nasal swab PCR, with several mild and one severe presentation. Median time from COVID diagnosis to post-COVID sampling was over 80 days (35 to 161).

Regarding this clonotype: Its specificity is not known.

Findings of the study overall: Median numbers of SARS-CoV-2-reactive clonotypes increased from approximately 21 to 40 (not a significant change).

The Oncomine TCR Beta short-read assay was applied to DNA of cultured CD4+ T cells. DNA came from CD4+ T cells after culture. TCRdb reprocessed the PCR reads with MiXCR, giving one entry per CDR3 protein. The table has about 6,400 distinct CDR3 sequences, around four fifths seen once. Regarding treatment: roughly ten-day PBMC culture with coronavirus spike peptide pools or control peptides (ViraFEST assay). J lost 0 bases, V lost 4 bases, and 5 bases had no gene match. The CDR3 covers 15 residues. Germline V gives CDR1 MNHNS, CDR2 SASEGT. This TCR was sampled from a human donor who had recovered from COVID-19. V gene TRBV6-1 combines with J gene TRBJ1-2; 7 bases match TRBD1. Material: CD4+ T cells from blood, cultured in vitro. The CDR3 region is CASSGGDSTNYGYTF. The CDR3, as DNA: TGTGCCAGCAGTGGGGGGGACAGCACTAACTATGGCTACACCTTC.